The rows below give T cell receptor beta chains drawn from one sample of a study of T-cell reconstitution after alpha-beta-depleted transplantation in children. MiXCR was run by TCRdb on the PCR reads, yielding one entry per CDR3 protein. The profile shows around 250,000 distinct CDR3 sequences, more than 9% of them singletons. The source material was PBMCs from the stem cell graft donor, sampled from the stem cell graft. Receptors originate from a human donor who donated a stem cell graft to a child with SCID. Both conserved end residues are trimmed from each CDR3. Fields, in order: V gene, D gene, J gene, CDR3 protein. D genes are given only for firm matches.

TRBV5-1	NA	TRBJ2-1	ASMWGAGRDEQF
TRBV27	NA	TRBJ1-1	ASSNWVTGHTEAF
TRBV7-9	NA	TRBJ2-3	ASSCPLRDGRMHTQY
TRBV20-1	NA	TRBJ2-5	SATGKETQY
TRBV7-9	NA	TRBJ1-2	ASSLEQAQGYT
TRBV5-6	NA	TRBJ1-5	ASSLKPNNQPQH
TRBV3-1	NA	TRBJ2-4	ASSQGQVHIQY
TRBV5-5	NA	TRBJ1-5	ASSLDANQPQH
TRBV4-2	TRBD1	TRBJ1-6	ASSQDDRDSPLH
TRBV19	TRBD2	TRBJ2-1	ASREAGPSYNEQF
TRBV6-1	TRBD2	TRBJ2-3	ATLSSGGADTQY
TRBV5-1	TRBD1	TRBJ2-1	ASSSRDRYYNEQF
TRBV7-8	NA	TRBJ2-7	ASSSQAGANYEQY
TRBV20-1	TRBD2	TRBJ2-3	SATSVSGGASTDTQY
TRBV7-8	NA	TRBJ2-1	ASSGTESSYNEQF
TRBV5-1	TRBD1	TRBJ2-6	ASSDRTGESNVLT
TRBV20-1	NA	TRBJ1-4	SARDLRVEKLF
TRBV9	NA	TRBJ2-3	ASSPYTTTDTQY
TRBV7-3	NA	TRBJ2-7	ASSSAGGQHYEQY
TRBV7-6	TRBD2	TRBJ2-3	ASSLGSAGARADTQY
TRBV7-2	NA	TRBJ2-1	ASSPTSQGQF
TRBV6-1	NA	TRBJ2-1	ASSRGGISEQF
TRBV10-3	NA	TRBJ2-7	AISGDLTNRYEQY
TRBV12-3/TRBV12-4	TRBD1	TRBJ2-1	ASSSYRTGIGNEQF
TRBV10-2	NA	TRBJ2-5	ASSEGGSAGQETQY
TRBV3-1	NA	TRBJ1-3	ASSQVRAYSGNTIY
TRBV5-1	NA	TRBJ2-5	ASSLSSPETQY
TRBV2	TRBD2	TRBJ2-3	ASSRDGGADTQY
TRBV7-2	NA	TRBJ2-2	ASSLHHRATGELF
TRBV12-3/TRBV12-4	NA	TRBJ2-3	ASSRLPGAGTDTQY
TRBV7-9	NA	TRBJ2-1	ASSLGPWKEQF
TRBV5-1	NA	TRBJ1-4	ASSSASNGPEKLF
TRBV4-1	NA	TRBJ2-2	ASSHEDLPGELF
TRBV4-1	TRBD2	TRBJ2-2	ASSQEGGALTGELF
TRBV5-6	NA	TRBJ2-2	ASNAGPQGTTNTGELF
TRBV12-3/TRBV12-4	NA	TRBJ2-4	ASSFAWPKNIQY
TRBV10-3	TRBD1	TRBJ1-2	AISELSGGAGYT
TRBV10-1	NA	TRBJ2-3	ASTAGESTDTQY
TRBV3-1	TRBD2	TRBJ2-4	ASSAGGNQY
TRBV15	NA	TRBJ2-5	ATSSPQGGVWETQY
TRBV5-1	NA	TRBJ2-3	ASSMVGSSSTDTQY
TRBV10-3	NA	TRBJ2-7	AISEEAAYEQY
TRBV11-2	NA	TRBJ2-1	ASSFEGLRGSSYNEQF
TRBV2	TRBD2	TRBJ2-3	ASSEAFRMGGGGTDTQY
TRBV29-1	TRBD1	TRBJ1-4	SVTGVSTNEKLF
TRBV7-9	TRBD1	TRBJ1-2	ASSSTGLGYGYT